These T cell receptor beta chains were read from a single sample in a study of blood T cell repertoires in COVID-19. Profiling relied on immunoSEQ multiplex PCR, and the TCRdb table lists in-frame clones only, not all of them. The sample contains about 260,000 clones, around 86% of which appear only once. Sequencing input: peripheral blood. All receptors come from a woman aged 40-49 years who had recovered from COVID-19. Each CDR3 is given with its conserved first and last residue. The D gene is left open where the match is weak. The listing skips clone size in some rows; elsewhere it reads once, few, many or a size class.

TRBJ2-7	TRBV15	NA	NA	TGTGCCACCAGCAGAGATCCAGGGTACGAGCAGTACTTC	CATSRDPGYEQYF
TRBJ2-7	TRBV18	NA	TRBD2	TGTGCCAGCTCACCGGCCCGTAGCGGGGGAATGGCCCGCGAGCAGTACTTC	CASSPARSGGMAREQYF
TRBJ1-1	TRBV6-5	NA	NA	TGTGCCAGCAGCCCCAGGGGGAACACTGAAGCTTTCTTT	CASSPRGNTEAFF
TRBJ1-1	TRBV11-2	once	NA	TGTGCCAGCAGCCCAGACAGATTGAACACTGAAGCTTTCTTT	CASSPDRLNTEAFF
TRBJ1-1	TRBV29-1	NA	NA	TGCAGCGTTGAAAGGCTAGCGGGACGTCTCGAAGCTTTCTTT	CSVERLAGRLEAFF
TRBJ1-1	TRBV6-1	NA	NA	TGTGCCAGCAGCCCCGGGGGGAGGAACACTGAAGCTTTCTTT	CASSPGGRNTEAFF
TRBJ2-2	TRBV5-1	NA	NA	TGCGCCAGCAGCGTTAGGGGCGGAGACACCGGGGAGCTGTTTTTT	CASSVRGGDTGELFF
TRBJ2-1	TRBV5-5	NA	TRBD2	TGTGCCAGCAGCTTGGCAATAGCGGGGGTTAATGAGCAGTTCTTC	CASSLAIAGVNEQFF
TRBJ1-4	TRBV29-1	once	NA	TGCAGCGTCCACAGGGAGCACGAAAAACTGTTTTTT	CSVHREHEKLFF
TRBJ2-7	TRBV5-1	NA	NA	TGCGCCAGCAGTCAAAGACTAGGGCGCTACGAGCAGTACTTC	CASSQRLGRYEQYF
TRBJ2-1	TRBV9	NA	TRBD2	TGTGCCAGCAGCGTGGGACTAGCGGGGGGGCAGGGTGAGCAGTTCTTC	CASSVGLAGGQGEQFF
TRBJ2-7	TRBV6-5	NA	NA	TGTGCCAGCAGCCAACAGGGTTCGGACCACGAGCAGTACTTC	CASSQQGSDHEQYF
TRBJ1-6	TRBV9	few	NA	TGTGCCAGCAGCGGTCAGGGGCCGTATAATTCACCCCTCCACTTT	CASSGQGPYNSPLHF
TRBJ1-1	TRBV10-3	NA	NA	TGTGCCATCAGTAAGGACTTGAACACTGAAGCTTTCTTT	CAISKDLNTEAFF
TRBJ2-5	TRBV5-4	NA	TRBD2	TGTGCCAGCAGCCCCGGACTAGCGGGGGGGCGAGAGACCCAGTACTTC	CASSPGLAGGRETQYF
TRBJ1-6	TRBV5-4	few	NA	TGTGCCAGCAGCTTGCCCCTAGCCAATTCACCCCTCCACTTT	CASSLPLANSPLHF
TRBJ1-2	TRBV27	NA	NA	TGTGCCAGCAGTAAAACGGTGGGGCACTATGGCTACACCTTC	CASSKTVGHYGYTF
TRBJ2-3	TRBV6-5	once	TRBD1	TGTGCCAGCAAGGGACAGGGGTTTTCAGCAGATACGCAGTATTTT	CASKGQGFSADTQYF
TRBJ1-2	TRBV5-1	NA	NA	TGCGCCAGCAGCTTTGACTCCAGCTATGGCTACACCTTC	CASSFDSSYGYTF
TRBJ2-7	TRBV2	NA	NA	TGTGCCAGCAGCGACTATGGGCCCTACGAGCAGTACTTC	CASSDYGPYEQYF
TRBJ1-5	TRBV5-1	NA	NA	TGCGCCAGCAGCCGCAGGGTAGGTGGTGGTCAGCCCCAGCATTTT	CASSRRVGGGQPQHF
TRBJ1-5	TRBV12-3/TRBV12-4	NA	NA	TGTGCCACTTCACGTTGGACAGAGGGCGTCCAGCATTTT	CATSRWTEGVQHF
TRBJ1-1	TRBV9	NA	NA	TGTGCCAGCAGCCCAGCGGACAGGAACACTGAAGCTTTCTTT	CASSPADRNTEAFF
TRBJ1-5	TRBV18	NA	NA	TGTGCCAGCTCACGGATGAGACAGGGCAATCAGCCCCAGCATTTT	CASSRMRQGNQPQHF
TRBJ1-4	TRBV24-1	NA	TRBD1	TGTGCCACCAGTGATCCCAAGGGGACAGGGGGCTATGAAAAACTGTTTTTT	CATSDPKGTGGYEKLFF
TRBJ2-2	TRBV7-2	NA	TRBD2	TGTGCCAGCTCAGGCGGGGGGGCTGGCACCGGGGAGCTGTTTTTT	CASSGGGAGTGELFF
TRBJ2-7	TRBV15	NA	TRBD1	TGTGCCACCAGCAGAGATGGGACAGTCTCCTACGAGCAGTACTTC	CATSRDGTVSYEQYF